This T cell receptor (beta chain) derives from a study of Graves' ophthalmopathy and Graves' hyperthyroidism (dated by TCRdb to the late 2010s). Regarding the research as a whole: Peripheral blood was collected before any treatment was given, at the time of initial diagnosis. T-cell repertoires of thyroid tissue and blood were compared in six hyperthyroidism patients. Once sampling was done, hyperthyroidism patients were given methimazole at a starting dose of 30 mg daily, while ophthalmopathy patients were given high-dose intravenous methylprednisolone. To explore V-J signatures that distinguish ophthalmopathy from hyperthyroidism, a discovery set of 90 to 100 patients was enrolled, made up of 40 to 45 with ophthalmopathy and fewer than 60 with stable hyperthyroidism. An independent validation cohort comprised around 19 hyperthyroidism patients and 15 to 17 patients who later progressed from hyperthyroidism to ophthalmopathy. The study used TCR beta repertoire signatures to distinguish Graves' ophthalmopathy from Graves' hyperthyroidism and to predict progression to ophthalmopathy. For training and testing, the 110 or so patients in the discovery cohort were randomly divided in a 7:3 ratio. In total, approximately 140 blood samples were TCR-sequenced: around 42 ophthalmopathy, roughly 77 hyperthyroidism and roughly 17 hyperthyroidism-to-ophthalmopathy patients.

The V and J ends are trimmed by 1 base and 6 bases, leaving 13 bases between them. Looking up the germline V gene yields CDR1 SGHAT and CDR2 FQNNGV. From the cysteine through the phenylalanine, the CDR3 covers 14 amino acids. The retained sequence is limited to the CDR3, 42 bases, with the frame set at the first base. The paper as a whole reports these results and caveats: Among expanded thyroid clonotypes with frequency above 0.001, most also showed up in blood, which suggests that blood repertoires may reflect the thyroid immune response. The 13-signature model separated ophthalmopathy from stable hyperthyroidism with approximately 85% sensitivity and 81% to 82% specificity in cross-validation, and 80%/75% in the test set. In validation, the model predicted ophthalmopathy progression with 55% to 71% sensitivity and 72% to 80% specificity; roughly eleven predicted patients were CT-confirmed with GO in a median of around 6 months. Sample size was not predetermined statistically, and investigators were not blinded to group allocation.

For repertoire sequencing, the TCR beta CDR3 regions were amplified from RNA transcripts. The first round of RT-PCR was done with HTBI primers and the Qiagen OneStep RT-PCR kit, and was followed by a second round of multiplex PCR, then size selection and purification. Libraries were sequenced paired-end with 100 bp reads on an Illumina HiSeq2000. The source study handled its data this way. SOAPnuke was used for read processing, and reads with adapters, uncalled bases, a mean Phred below 15, or no exact constant-primer or identifier match were discarded. High-quality paired reads were merged with COPE v1.2.5. Each unique nucleotide sequence was defined as a clonotype, and clonotypes were aligned to IMGT TRB V, D and J references with MiTCR v1.1. Only V-J combinations with frequency above 0.0001 were analysed, covering 99.2% of repertoires. A TCR clonal expansion and chaos score per V-J combination was defined as the ratio of F50 clonal expansion to chaos observed in the TCRdist matrix. Features were reduced by Welch's t-statistics and random forest to some 13 V-J combinations, which fed a naive Bayes classifier. The Morisita-Horn index was used to measure how similar the thyroid and blood repertoires were. The public reads were reprocessed in TCRdb via fastp at Q25 and MiXCR, keeping in-frame beta chains. Each CDR3 protein gets just one entry, which takes the most common genes and DNA from the rows behind it. Here the V and J calls rest on TCRdb's processing, not on the authors' analysis. This sample lists about 480,000 distinct CDR3 sequences; under 15% were detected once. The ten largest clonotypes hold over 7.5% of the sample.

This clonotype was detected many times. Its antigen target is currently unknown. Per-nucleotide qualities are absent, and no much larger clonotype sits a single base away. Ophthalmopathy patients had moderately to severely active disease, Clinical Activity Score of at least 3, NOSPECS grade of at least 4, and disease duration under 3 months. Anyone with other autoimmune diseases, uncontrolled infections, pregnancy or lactation was excluded from the study. Diagnosis relied on clinical symptoms, serum thyroxine, TRAb, thyroid ultrasound and orbital computed tomography. Ficoll-Paque density gradient centrifugation was used to isolate PBMCs from approximately 11 ml of fresh peripheral blood. Total RNA was extracted using Trizol reagent, and RNA quality was checked on an Agilent 2100 Bioanalyzer.

Sequences were obtained from blood. The clonotype comes from a woman under 40 with Graves' ophthalmopathy. Donor details come from another sample of the same person, matched by shared clones. The rearrangement combines TRBV11-2 with TRBJ2-7, with the D gene too uncertain to name. The DNA sequence reads TGTGCCAGCAGCTTAGGGGCAGGATCTTTCGAGCAGTACTTC. Protein translation: CASSLGAGSFEQYF.